Shown below are 16 T cell receptor beta chains from a single sample sequenced in a study of control samples from healthy donors and cancer patients. Here immunoSEQ multiplex PCR was the method, and the copy in TCRdb shows in-frame clones only, minus some. The repertoire has about 79,000 clones, approximately 94% of them found once; the top ten carry 1.3%. Specimen: PBMCs. The source of these receptors is a woman between 35 and 50 years old with lung cancer.

The chain couples TRBV5-4 to TRBJ2-3, with 8 bases lining up with TRBD2. The length of the CDR3 is 15 residues. The J segment lost 4 bases and the V segment lost 0 bases, leaving 4 bases of the junction unmatched. CDR1 and CDR2 (germline): SGHNT, YYREEE (reference sequence). The CDR3 sequence is CASSLDNGGADTQYF. As DNA, the CDR3 is TGTGCCAGCAGCTTGGATAACGGGGGGGCAGATACGCAGTATTTT.

In the case of this clone: The same CDR3 can be traced to other DNA sequences in this sample. The chain couples TRBV19 to TRBJ2-6, with TRBD1 identical over 9 bases. The V and J ends lost 7 bases and 1 base, in that order; junction bases with no gene match: 11. This CDR3 is built from 18 residues. Per germline, CDR1 LNHDA and CDR2 SQIVND (reference sequence). CDR3 residues: CASTEDRGRISGANVLTF. The DNA for the CDR3 is TGTGCCAGTACCGAGGACAGGGGTAGGATTTCTGGGGCCAACGTCCTGACTTTC.

The chain uses TRBV13 and TRBJ1-1; 7 bases agree with TRBD1. Trimming cost V 6 bases and J 0 bases; bases outside gene matches: 4. The CDR3 runs 14 residues. CDR1 and CDR2 from the germline V gene are PRHDT and FYEKMQ (reference sequence). As DNA, the CDR3 is TGTGCCAGCAGTGAACAGGGGTTGAACACTGAAGCTTTCTTT. Protein: CASSEQGLNTEAFF. Together with reference TRBV13 and TRBJ1-1, the CDR3 gives the full variable domain: AAGVIQSPRHLIKEKRETATLKCYPIPRHDTVYWYQQGPGQDPQFLISFYEKMQSDKGSIPDRFSAQQFSDYHSELNMSSLELGDSALYFCASSEQGLNTEAFFGQGTRLTVV.

The V gene is TRBV10-3, the J gene TRBJ2-7; D is unresolved. The CDR3 spans 13 residues. Germline V lookup: CDR1 ENHRY, CDR2 SYGVKD. The ends were cut back, 3 bases at V and 0 bases at J, with 6 bases in the middle. CDR3 coding DNA: TGTGCCATCAGTGATGGCAGCTCCTACGAGCAGTACTTC. This codes for CAISDGSSYEQYF.

The chain has TRBV3-1 (or the pseudogene TRBV3-2) and TRBJ1-1, with D possibly TRBD1 on 5 matching bases. Germline assignment: CDR1 LGHDT and CDR2 YNNKEL (reference sequence). With 1 base removed from V and 2 bases from J, the gap between germline ends came to 14 bases. The CDR3 spans 16 residues. CDR3 nucleotides: TGTGCCAGCAGCCAAGCCTTCTGGGGGGACAACACTGAAGCTTTCTTT. Translation: CASSQAFWGDNTEAFF.

This chain connects TRBV5-1 to TRBJ1-6, with TRBD1 as a possible D gene (5 bases). CDR1 and CDR2 (germline): SGHRS, YFSETQ. There are 14 residues in the CDR3. V was pared by 0 bases and J by 11 bases, with 12 bases between. This CDR3 reads CASSLVPGTPPLHF. Written as DNA, the CDR3 is TGCGCCAGCAGCTTGGTGCCAGGGACTCCACCCCTCCACTTT.

The chain couples TRBV10-3 to TRBJ2-1; TRBD2 matches 8 bases. The V segment lost 3 bases and the J segment 6 bases; nucleotides outside the gene matches: 7. CDR3 length equals 15 residues. The germline gives CDR1 ENHRY, CDR2 SYGVKD. CDR3 loop: CAISETGTRINEQFF. The DNA of the CDR3 is TGTGCCATCAGTGAAACCGGGACTAGAATCAATGAGCAGTTCTTC.

CDR3 loop: CASSSPFEGGPGDTQYF. The CDR3 nucleotides read TGTGCCAGCAGCTCCCCGTTTGAGGGGGGGCCGGGAGATACGCAGTATTTT. This chain connects TRBV7-8 to TRBJ2-3; weak D call: TRBD2 (7 bases). Trimming removed 4 bases at V and 5 bases at J, with 22 bases between. Germline values: CDR1 SGHVS, CDR2 FQNEAQ. The CDR3 is 17 residues long.

V and J are TRBV6-1 and TRBJ2-3, with TRBD2 matching over 12 bases. There are 17 residues in the CDR3. V lost 3 bases to trimming and J lost 2 bases; unmatched junction nucleotides: 6. CDR1 and CDR2 from the germline V gene are MNHNS and SASEGT. CDR3 amino acids: CASSEPLAGGPTDTQYF. Here the CDR3 DNA reads TGTGCCAGCAGTGAGCCCCTAGCGGGGGGGCCCACAGATACGCAGTATTTT.

The chain links TRBV11-3 to TRBJ2-7; weak D call: TRBD2 (6 bases). This CDR3 is built from 14 residues. The V end lost 3 bases, the J end lost 4 bases, and 13 bases lay between the germline ends. Per germline, CDR1 SGHNT and CDR2 YENEEA. The CDR3 loop is CASSFRTKSYEQYF. The CDR3 bases are TGTGCCAGCAGCTTCCGGACTAAATCTTACGAGCAGTACTTC.

The chain joins TRBV11-2 to TRBJ1-2, with TRBD1 matching 10 bases. Unmatched junction bases numbered 3, after V lost 5 bases and J lost 6 bases. The CDR3 consists of 13 residues. In germline, CDR1 is SGHAT, CDR2 FQNNGV. CDR3 sequence reads: CASSVGQGNGYTF. CDR3 sequence (DNA): TGTGCCAGCAGCGTGGGACAGGGGAATGGCTACACCTTC.

The gene calls are TRBV5-5 and TRBJ1-5; tentatively, D is TRBD1 (5 bases). Germline assignment: CDR1 SGHKS and CDR2 YYEKEE (reference sequence). V gave up 2 bases and J gave up 4 bases, with 16 bases separating them. The CDR3 is 16 amino acids. CDR3 amino acids: CASSLDPGRVNQPQHF. DNA of the CDR3: TGTGCCAGCAGCTTAGACCCGGGACGGGTAAATCAGCCCCAGCATTTT.

The chain has TRBV6-5 and TRBJ1-5; no definite D call. V shed 8 bases and J shed 7 bases, with 15 bases lying between them. The CDR3 has 13 amino acids. The V gene's germline CDR1 is MNHEY and CDR2 SVGAGI. CDR3 sequence (DNA): TGTGCCAGCGCAGAGGCGGGGTGGCAGCCCCAGCATTTT. Translation: CASAEAGWQPQHF.

This clone appeared once. The J gene is TRBJ2-1, the V gene TRBV5-4; TRBD2 matches 15 bases. The V segment lost 2 bases and the J segment 1 base; nucleotides outside the gene matches: 7. The germline gives CDR1 SGHNT, CDR2 YYREEE (reference sequence). This CDR3 spans 19 amino acids. The CDR3 here is CASSLSGLAGGESYNEQFF. The DNA of the CDR3 is TGTGCCAGCAGCTTATCGGGACTAGCGGGGGGTGAATCCTACAATGAGCAGTTCTTC.

The genes are TRBV21-1 and TRBJ1-4. TRBV21-1 is termed a pseudogene. The CDR3 has 14 amino acids. CDR3 DNA: TGTGCCAGCAGCCCTGCGGGGGGGGGCGAAAAACTGTTTTTT. It yields the protein CASSPAGGGEKLFF.

The V and J genes are TRBV6-1 and TRBJ1-1, with a possible D match to TRBD1 (5 bases). The germline V gene has CDR1 MNHNS and CDR2 SASEGT. V was trimmed by 8 bases and J by 3 bases, leaving 7 bases between them. The CDR3 extends over 11 amino acids. CDR3 DNA sequence: TGTGCCAGCTCGGGGGACACTGAAGCTTTCTTT. Translation: CASSGDTEAFF.